This TCR beta chain stems from a study of T cell responses to AZD1222 COVID-19 vaccine. Clones were sequenced by immunoSEQ multiplex PCR, and TCRdb holds only the in-frame ones, with some missing. Of about 86,000 clones in the sample, around 90% are singletons; the top ten hold about 2%. CDR3 size: 12 residues. Germline lookup yields CDR1 SGHRS and CDR2 YFSETQ. The V gene lost 4 bases and the J gene lost 2 bases, with 3 bases spanning the gap. The chain links TRBV5-1 to TRBJ2-2; D uncertain. The sequencing here drew on peripheral blood, taken on day 0 of AZD1222 vaccination. The origin of this receptor is an adult in good health. CDR3 amino acids: CASSPNTGELFF. As DNA, the CDR3 is TGCGCCAGCAGCCCCAACACCGGGGAGCTGTTTTTT. Complete variable domain (other parts from reference TRBV5-1 and TRBJ2-2): KAGVTQTPRYLIKTRGQQVTLSCSPISGHRSVSWYQQTPGQGLQFLFEYFSETQRNKGNFPGRFSGRQFSNSRSEMNVSTLELGDSALYLCASSPNTGELFFGEGSRLTVL.